The 7 T cell receptor beta chains reported below all come from one sample, sequenced in a study of blood T cell repertoires in COVID-19. Profiling relied on immunoSEQ multiplex PCR, and the TCRdb table lists in-frame clones only, not all of them. The data show approximately 150,000 clones, around 74% seen once. The sample comprised peripheral blood. Receptors originate from an older woman with COVID-19, enrolled during active disease.

Ten or more counts support this clone. DNA of the CDR3: TGTGCCAGCAGCCCCACCCGGGGAGATACGCAGTATTTT. Translated, it gives CASSPTRGDTQYF. The chain has TRBV7-2 and TRBJ2-3; a weak D match, TRBD2 (5 bases). CDR3 size: 13 residues. Germline V gene lookup returns CDR1 SGHTA and CDR2 FQGNSA. V was clipped by 5 bases and J by 5 bases, with 11 bases between them.

This clone has just a few counts. J is TRBJ2-1 and V is TRBV19; D remains ambiguous. CDR3 length equals 15 residues. With 6 bases removed from V and 1 base from J, the gap between germline ends came to 13 bases. The germline V gene has CDR1 LNHDA and CDR2 SQIVND (reference sequence). Here the CDR3 reads CASSLETQSYNEQFF. The CDR3, as DNA: TGTGCCAGTAGCCTAGAGACTCAGTCCTACAATGAGCAGTTCTTC.

This sequence joins TRBV9 and TRBJ2-2, with TRBD2 as a possible D gene (6 bases). CDR1 SGDLS and CDR2 YYNGEE come from the germline V gene. The germline V and J ends were trimmed by 7 bases and 4 bases, with 8 bases remaining between them. The CDR3 has 12 residues. The CDR3 here is CASQEGTGELFF. CDR3 sequence (DNA): TGTGCCAGCCAGGAGGGCACCGGGGAGCTGTTTTTT.

The chain recombines TRBV7-3 with TRBJ1-1; TRBD1 agrees at 9 bases. The germline V gene encodes CDR1 SGHTA and CDR2 FQGTGA. This CDR3 comprises 13 residues. Trimming cost V 2 bases and J 8 bases; bases outside gene matches: 3. The CDR3 nucleotides read TGTGCCAGCAGCTTATACGGGACAGGGGAAGCTTTCTTT. Translation: CASSLYGTGEAFF.

The V gene is TRBV13, the J gene TRBJ2-7, with 13 bases fitting TRBD2. V gave up 0 bases and J gave up 3 bases; unmatched junction bases: 5. The germline gives CDR1 PRHDT, CDR2 FYEKMQ (reference sequence). CDR3 length: 17 amino acids. CDR3 sequence: CASSLGKTSGRIYEQYF. CDR3 nucleotide sequence: TGTGCCAGCAGCTTAGGAAAGACTAGCGGGAGGATCTACGAGCAGTACTTC.

The chain couples TRBV5-5 to TRBJ1-5, with D possibly matching TRBD1 (5 bases). The CDR3 runs 16 residues. CDR1 is SGHKS, CDR2 YYEKEE, per germline (reference sequence). With 0 bases removed from V and 5 bases from J, the gap between germline ends came to 15 bases. The CDR3 region is CASSLEGGRVDQPQHF. The CDR3 DNA follows: TGTGCCAGCAGCTTGGAGGGCGGCAGGGTCGATCAGCCCCAGCATTTT.

This clone turned up a few times. The chain has TRBV19 and TRBJ1-1; TRBD1 might be the D (6 bases). Trimming took 1 base from V and 3 from J, leaving 18 bases between them. The CDR3 loop spans 17 amino acids. Germline V gives CDR1 LNHDA, CDR2 SQIVND (reference sequence). CDR3 residues: CASSIGGSRAGDTEAFF. The CDR3 DNA is TGTGCCAGTAGTATAGGAGGATCGAGGGCAGGGGACACTGAAGCTTTCTTT.